This is a list of T cell receptor beta chains from one sample in a study of T-cell reconstitution after alpha-beta-depleted transplantation in children. A single record per CDR3 protein comes from TCRdb applying MiXCR to the PCR reads. Of 170,000 or so distinct CDR3 sequences detected, approximately 6.6% appear once; the ten largest clones hold over 2.5%. The sequences come from PBMCs from the stem cell graft donor, collected from the stem cell graft. The receptors were sampled from a human donor who donated a stem cell graft to a child with Wiskott-Aldrich syndrome. The CDR3 runs from the conserved cysteine through the conserved F or W. A D gene is named only where the DNA matches it firmly. Expanded clones get a size class; other rows say once, few or many, or leave the size out.

abundance | d_gene | j_gene | v_gene | CDR3nt | CDR3aa
many | NA | TRBJ2-6 | TRBV3-1 | TGTGCCAGCAGCCAAAATTATGAAGCTGGGGCCAACGTCCTGACTTTC | CASSQNYEAGANVLTF
many | NA | TRBJ2-1 | TRBV5-6 | TGTGCCAGCAGCCGGTCCGGGGGGCCCTACAATGAGCAGTTCTTC | CASSRSGGPYNEQFF
many | NA | TRBJ2-2 | TRBV15 | TGTGCCACCAGCAGTTCCCGGGAATTGAACACCGGGGAGCTGTTTTTT | CATSSSRELNTGELFF
many | NA | TRBJ1-4 | TRBV12-3/TRBV12-4 | TGTGCCAGCAGTCCGACAGGTTCTAATGAAAAACTGTTTTTT | CASSPTGSNEKLFF
few | NA | TRBJ1-1 | TRBV14 | TGTGCCAGCAGCCAAGATGCAGGTACATTGAACACTGAAGCTTTCTTT | CASSQDAGTLNTEAFF
many | TRBD2 | TRBJ2-5 | TRBV29-1 | TGCAGCTCGGGTGGGCTAGCGGGCCAAGAGACCCAGTACTTC | CSSGGLAGQETQYF
few | NA | TRBJ1-1 | TRBV25-1 | TGTGCCAGCAGTGAATGGGGACAAAACACTGAAGCTTTCTTT | CASSEWGQNTEAFF
many | NA | TRBJ1-2 | TRBV5-1 | TGCGCCAGCAGCTTTGGACAGATGGGAGATGGCTACACCTTC | CASSFGQMGDGYTF
many | NA | TRBJ1-1 | TRBV5-1 | TGCGCCAGCAGCTTGACCGTCGACACTGAAGCTTTCTTT | CASSLTVDTEAFF
many | TRBD1 | TRBJ1-2 | TRBV7-9 | TGTGCCAGCAGCTTAGGACCGGGACAGGAAAGCGGCTACACCTTC | CASSLGPGQESGYTF
many | NA | TRBJ1-5 | TRBV28 | TGTGCCAGCAGCGTAGCCGTAATCGGGATTCAGCCCCAGCATTTT | CASSVAVIGIQPQHF
many | NA | TRBJ2-7 | TRBV20-1 | TGCAGTGCTAGAGTTAACCGGGACATCTACGAGCAGTACTTC | CSARVNRDIYEQYF
many | NA | TRBJ2-5 | TRBV6-5 | TGTGCCACCGGGACGGAAGAGACCCAGTACTTC | CATGTEETQYF
NA | TRBD1 | TRBJ1-5 | TRBV3-1 | TGTGCCAGCAGCCAAGATCGACTGGGACAGGAAAGCAATCAGCCCCAGCATTTT | CASSQDRLGQESNQPQHF
many | NA | TRBJ1-2 | TRBV7-2 | TGTGCCAGCAGCTTAGGGGCGGGGTATGACTATGGCTACACCTTC | CASSLGAGYDYGYTF
many | NA | TRBJ2-1 | TRBV20-1 | TGCAGTGCTAGCTCCAGTTACTACAATGAGCAGTTCTTC | CSASSSYYNEQFF
many | TRBD1 | TRBJ2-7 | TRBV20-1 | TGCAGTGCTAGTCGATCGGACAGGGCAACCTACGAGCAGTACTTC | CSASRSDRATYEQYF
NA | NA | TRBJ2-1 | TRBV6-5 | TGTGCCAGCAGTAACCGGGACCTCCAGGCCAATGAGCAGTTCTTC | CASSNRDLQANEQFF
many | TRBD2 | TRBJ2-3 | TRBV24-1 | TGTGCCACCAGTGATTGGCTAGCGGGAGAAGATACGCAGTATTTT | CATSDWLAGEDTQYF